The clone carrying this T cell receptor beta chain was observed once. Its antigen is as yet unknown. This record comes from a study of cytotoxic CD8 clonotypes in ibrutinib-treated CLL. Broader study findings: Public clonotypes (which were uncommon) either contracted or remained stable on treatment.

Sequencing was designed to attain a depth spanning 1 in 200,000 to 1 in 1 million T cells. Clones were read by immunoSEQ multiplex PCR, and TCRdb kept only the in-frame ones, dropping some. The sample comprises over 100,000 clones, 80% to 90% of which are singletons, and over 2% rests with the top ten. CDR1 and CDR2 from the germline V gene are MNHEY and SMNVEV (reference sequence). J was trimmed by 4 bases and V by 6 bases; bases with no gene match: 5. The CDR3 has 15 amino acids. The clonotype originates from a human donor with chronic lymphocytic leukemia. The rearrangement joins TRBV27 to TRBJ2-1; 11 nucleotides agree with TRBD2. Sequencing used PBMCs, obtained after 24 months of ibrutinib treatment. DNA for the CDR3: TGTGCCAGCAGGACCGGGACTAGCGGTTACAATGAGCAGTTCTTC. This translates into CASRTGTSGYNEQFF.